This T cell receptor beta chain was recorded in a study of blood T cell repertoires in COVID-19. Study-level background: Acute and convalescent COVID-19 specimens originated in the United States, Italy and Spain.

CDR3 size: 14 residues. The trim removed 6 bases at V and 2 bases at J, leaving 6 bases unmatched. The germline V gene encodes CDR1 MNHNY and CDR2 SVGAGI (reference sequence). In terms of age and location, participants ranged from roughly 18 to 95 years and lived in 24 US areas. Clones were read by immunoSEQ multiplex PCR, and TCRdb kept only the in-frame ones, dropping some. The sample records some 160,000 clones, 80% being singletons. Material for sequencing was PBMCs or T cells enriched from blood (not recorded which). J is TRBJ1-2 and V is TRBV6-6; 7 bases agree with TRBD1. The clonotype originates from a woman in her sixties or seventies who had recovered from COVID-19. CDR3 protein: CASSYSGQNYGYTF. In nucleotides, the CDR3 is TGTGCCAGCAGCTATTCGGGACAGAACTATGGCTACACCTTC.